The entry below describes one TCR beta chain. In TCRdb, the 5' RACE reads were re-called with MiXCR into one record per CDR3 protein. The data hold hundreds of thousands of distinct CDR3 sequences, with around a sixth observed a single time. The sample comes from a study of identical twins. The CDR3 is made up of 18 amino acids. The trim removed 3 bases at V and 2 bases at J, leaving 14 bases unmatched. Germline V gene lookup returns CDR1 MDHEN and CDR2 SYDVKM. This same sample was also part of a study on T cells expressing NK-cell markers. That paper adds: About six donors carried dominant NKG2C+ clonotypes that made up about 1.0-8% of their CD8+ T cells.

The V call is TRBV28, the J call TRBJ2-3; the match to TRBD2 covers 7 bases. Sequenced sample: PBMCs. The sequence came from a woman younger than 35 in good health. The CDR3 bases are TGTGCCAGCAGTTTCGGAGGTGGGGGGGTTGGTCCCACAGATACGCAGTATTTT. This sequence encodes CASSFGGGGVGPTDTQYF.